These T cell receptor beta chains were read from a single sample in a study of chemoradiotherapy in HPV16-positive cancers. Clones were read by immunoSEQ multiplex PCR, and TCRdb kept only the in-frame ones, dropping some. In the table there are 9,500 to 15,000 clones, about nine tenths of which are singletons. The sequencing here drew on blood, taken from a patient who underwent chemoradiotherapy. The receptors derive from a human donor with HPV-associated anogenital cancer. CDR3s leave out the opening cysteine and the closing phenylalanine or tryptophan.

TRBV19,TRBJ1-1,ASSERRMNTEAF
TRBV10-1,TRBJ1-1,ASSEGTLGAF
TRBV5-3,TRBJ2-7,ARAPKGLAGLYEQY
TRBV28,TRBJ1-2,ASSSLLGGVEDGYT
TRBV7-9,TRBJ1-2,ASSLAWRGYT
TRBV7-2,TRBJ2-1,ASSSASGSSYNEQF
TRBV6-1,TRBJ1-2,ASSVDGQPTYGYT
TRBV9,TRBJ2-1,ASSGKSLAGLSNEQF
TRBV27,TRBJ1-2,ASKPGDGNYGYT
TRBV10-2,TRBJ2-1,ASSQTSGGAGSYNEQF
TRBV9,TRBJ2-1,ASSVADTNEQF
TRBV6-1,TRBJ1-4,ASSDRGAGDEKLF
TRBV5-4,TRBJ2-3,ASSSRLAGGSDTQY
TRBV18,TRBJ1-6,ASSHGQAKNSPLH
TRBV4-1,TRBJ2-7,ASSQTGSYEQY
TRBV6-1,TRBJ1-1,ASSDLQGAGTEAF
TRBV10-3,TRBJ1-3,AITGSSGNTIY
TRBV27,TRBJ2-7,ASSLGLTYEQY
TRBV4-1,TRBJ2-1,ASSQDGGPPRNEQF
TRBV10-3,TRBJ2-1,AISTGGRSHNEQF
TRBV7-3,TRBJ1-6,ASSRNTGGDSPLH
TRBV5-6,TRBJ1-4,ASSLQGELLF
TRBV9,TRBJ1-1,ASSPGPKLLNTEAF
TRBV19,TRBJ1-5,ASSQIRMVSNQPQH
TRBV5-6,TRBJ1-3,ASSLGRNSGNTIY
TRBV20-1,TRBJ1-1,SAGVNTEAF
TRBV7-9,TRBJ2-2,ASSLVSLAGTGELF
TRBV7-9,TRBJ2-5,ASSFKETQY
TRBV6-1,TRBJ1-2,ASKSVLYGYT
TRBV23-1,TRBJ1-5,ASSHWYSNQPQH
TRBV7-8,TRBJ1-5,ASSLGAGFQPQH
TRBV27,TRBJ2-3,ASSLNPVVADTQY
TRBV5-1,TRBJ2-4,ASTPGGGDLAKNIQY
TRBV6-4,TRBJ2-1,ATAGTGNYNEQF
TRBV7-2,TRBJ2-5,ASSLVGTSVEETQY
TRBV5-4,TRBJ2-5,ASSRTEQETQY
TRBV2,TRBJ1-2,ASRRGATNYGYT
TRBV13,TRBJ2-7,ASSLEADSSYEQY
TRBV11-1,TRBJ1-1,ASSPRGTTSEAF
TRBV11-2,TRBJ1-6,ASSLQNSPLH
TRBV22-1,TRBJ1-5,PGSAWTGMGPLGNNQPQH
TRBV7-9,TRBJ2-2,ASSLGGPNTGELF
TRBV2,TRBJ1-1,ASSFRDTEAF
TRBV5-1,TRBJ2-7,ASSLTGGSGDEQY
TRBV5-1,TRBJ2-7,ASSPGGGSSYEQY
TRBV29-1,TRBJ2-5,SVGPLGGETQY
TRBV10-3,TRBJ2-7,AISGTASSSYEQY
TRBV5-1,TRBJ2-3,ASSLLQDTQY
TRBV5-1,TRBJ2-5,ASSLGTGGTQY
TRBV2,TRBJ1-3,ASSEHIGNTIY
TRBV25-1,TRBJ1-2,ASSSLGGYT
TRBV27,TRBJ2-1,ASTPGAGPYNEQF
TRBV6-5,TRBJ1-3,ASRGRPGGTIY
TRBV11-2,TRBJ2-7,ASSSRTGNAWLGEQY
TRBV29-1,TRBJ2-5,SVDLPISSETQY